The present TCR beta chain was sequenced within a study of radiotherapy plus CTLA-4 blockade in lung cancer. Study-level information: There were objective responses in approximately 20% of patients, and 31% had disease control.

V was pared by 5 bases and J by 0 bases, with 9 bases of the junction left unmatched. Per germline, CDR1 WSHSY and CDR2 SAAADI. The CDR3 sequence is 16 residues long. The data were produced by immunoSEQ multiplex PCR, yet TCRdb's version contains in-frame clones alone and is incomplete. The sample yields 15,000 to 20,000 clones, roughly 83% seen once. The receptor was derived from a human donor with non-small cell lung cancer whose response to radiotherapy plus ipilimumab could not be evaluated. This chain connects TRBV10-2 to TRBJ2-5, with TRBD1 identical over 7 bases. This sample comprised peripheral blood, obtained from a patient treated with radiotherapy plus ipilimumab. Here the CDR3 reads CASSLLTGPYQETQYF. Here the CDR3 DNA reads TGCGCCAGCAGTTTACTGACAGGGCCATACCAAGAGACCCAGTACTTC.